The 15 T cell receptor beta chains below were found in one sample sequenced in a study of blood T cell repertoires in COVID-19. TCRdb's table, derived via immunoSEQ multiplex PCR, lists solely in-frame clones and lacks some. The sample lists around 300,000 clones, approximately 90% seen once, with about 3% in the top ten. The sequenced material came from peripheral blood. These TCRs come from a woman in her twenties or thirties with active or convalescent COVID-19.

The chain employs TRBV28 and TRBJ1-6, with a weak D call TRBD1 (5 bases). V was pared by 5 bases and J by 5 bases, with 13 bases between. Germline lookup yields CDR1 MDHEN and CDR2 SYDVKM. The CDR3 loop spans 15 amino acids. The CDR3 bases are TGTGCCAGCAGTACAAGACAGCTTAATAATTCACCCCTCCACTTT. As protein: CASSTRQLNNSPLHF.

This clone has only one observation. This chain links TRBV7-9 with TRBJ2-5, with D unclear. The CDR3 consists of 12 residues. V was cut by 4 bases and J by 4 bases, with 7 bases left in between. Germline V gene sequence: CDR1 SEHNR, CDR2 FQNEAQ (reference sequence). CDR3 sequence: CASSSSGETQYF. As DNA, the CDR3 is TGTGCCAGCAGCTCGAGTGGAGAGACCCAGTACTTC. Drawing the rest from reference TRBV7-9 and TRBJ2-5, the complete variable domain is DTGVSQNPRHKITKRGQNVTFRCDPISEHNRLYWYRQTLGQGPEFLTYFQNEAQLEKSRLLSDRFSAERPKGSFSTLEIQRTEQGDSAMYLCASSSSGETQYFGPGTRLLVL.

The gene calls are TRBV30 and TRBJ1-6; 7 bases line up with TRBD1. V was clipped by 0 bases and J by 4 bases; unmatched bases: 6. This CDR3 spans 16 amino acids. CDR1 and CDR2 from the germline V gene are GTSNPN and SVGIG (reference sequence). CDR3 region: CAWSVSGQRYNSPLHF. The DNA of the CDR3 is TGTGCCTGGAGTGTATCGGGACAGCGATATAATTCACCCCTCCACTTT.

The chain recombines TRBV19 with TRBJ2-3, with a possible D match to TRBD2 (6 bases). The CDR3 sequence is 12 residues long. Trimming took 5 bases from V and 8 from J, leaving 11 bases between them. Germline V gene sequence: CDR1 LNHDA, CDR2 SQIVND (reference sequence). CDR3 sequence (DNA): TGTGCCAGTAGTGCCTCGGAGGGTACGCAGTATTTT. The encoded protein is CASSASEGTQYF.

The rearrangement uses TRBV19 and TRBJ2-3; a possible D gene is TRBD2 (5 bases). Germline-derived CDR1 and CDR2 are LNHDA and SQIVND (reference sequence). The CDR3 has 14 residues. The germline V and J ends were trimmed by 2 bases and 4 bases, with 10 bases remaining between them. CDR3 sequence: CASSIMLASDTQYF. The CDR3 coding sequence is TGTGCCAGTAGTATAATGCTAGCCTCAGATACGCAGTATTTT.

In regard to this clone: Other DNA sequences in the same sample also yield this CDR3. This chain links TRBV6-5 with TRBJ2-7; 8 bases fit TRBD1. Germline V gene data show CDR1 as MNHEY and CDR2 as SVGAGI. CDR3 length equals 14 residues. V lost 6 bases and J lost 0; bases outside the gene matches: 4. CDR3 in amino acids: CASSSDRGSYEQYF. CDR3 bases: TGTGCCAGCAGCTCAGACAGGGGCTCCTACGAGCAGTACTTC.

V usage is TRBV4-3 and J usage is TRBJ2-7, with 10 bases aligning to TRBD1. V was clipped by 1 base and J by 3 bases; unmatched bases: 3. CDR3 size: 15 residues. CDR1 is LGHNA and CDR2 is YSLEER in the germline V gene. As DNA, the CDR3 is TGCGCCAGCAGCCAAGGAGGGACAGGGGACTACGAGCAGTACTTC. It encodes CASSQGGTGDYEQYF.

The rearrangement links TRBV5-1 to TRBJ1-1; D may be TRBD1 (5 bases). CDR3 length: 15 amino acids. V was cut by 0 bases and J by 2 bases, with 11 bases left in between. From germline, CDR1 is SGHRS and CDR2 YFSETQ. The CDR3 region has the DNA TGCGCCAGCAGCTTGGATCCCGGGGGAAACACTGAAGCTTTCTTT. Protein product: CASSLDPGGNTEAFF.

The chain uses TRBV19 and TRBJ2-7; 7 nucleotides match TRBD1. In germline, CDR1 is LNHDA, CDR2 SQIVND (reference sequence). The ends lost 6 bases at V and 5 bases at J; junction bases unmatched: 7. The length of the CDR3 is 13 residues. CDR3 sequence: CASRPDRADEQYF. CDR3 DNA sequence: TGTGCCAGTAGGCCTGACAGGGCCGACGAGCAGTACTTC. Variable domain in full (rest from reference TRBV19 and TRBJ2-7): DGGITQSPKYLFRKEGQNVTLSCEQNLNHDAMYWYRQDPGQGLRLIYYSQIVNDFQKGDIAEGYSVSREKKESFPLTVTSAQKNPTAFYLCASRPDRADEQYFGPGTRLTVT.

The rearrangement uses TRBV7-3 and TRBJ2-7, with D perhaps matching TRBD2 (6 bases). The germline gives CDR1 SGHTA, CDR2 FQGTGA. Trimming shortened V by 0 bases and J by 6 bases, and 6 bases separated the two germline ends. This CDR3 region has 12 residues. This chain's CDR3 is CASSLTGGEQYF. The DNA of the CDR3 is TGTGCCAGCAGCTTAACGGGAGGCGAGCAGTACTTC.

This rearrangement joins TRBV20-1 to TRBJ1-3, with unresolved D. In germline, CDR1 is DFQATT, CDR2 SNEGSKA (reference sequence). With 3 bases removed from V and 4 bases from J, the gap between germline ends came to 13 bases. The CDR3 has 14 amino acids. For the CDR3, the DNA is TGCAGTGCTAGTATGACTGCCTGGGGAAACACCATATATTTT. Its translation is CSASMTAWGNTIYF.

V and J are TRBV29-1 and TRBJ1-1; D may be TRBD1 (5 bases). V was trimmed by 4 bases and J by 5 bases, leaving 14 bases between them. This CDR3 has 13 amino acids. The germline gives CDR1 SQVTM, CDR2 ANQGSEA. The CDR3 DNA reads TGCAGCGTTGCCAGGGATTTTGAGACTGAAGCTTTCTTT. This codes for CSVARDFETEAFF.

CDR3 nucleotides: TGTGCCAGCAGTCTACAGGGTGGACCCACAGATACGCAGTATTTT. It yields the protein CASSLQGGPTDTQYF. V gene TRBV7-2 combines with J gene TRBJ2-3; possibly TRBD1 for D (6 bases). V was clipped by 6 bases and J by 2 bases, with 15 bases between them. The CDR3 totals 15 residues. Per the germline V gene, CDR1 is SGHTA and CDR2 is FQGNSA.

This clone was found once. This rearrangement joins TRBV6-6 to TRBJ1-3, with 8 positions matching TRBD1. With 6 bases clipped from V and 2 bases from J, the junction kept 12 bases outside the gene matches. There are 17 residues in the CDR3. Per germline, CDR1 MNHNY and CDR2 SVGAGI (reference sequence). This CDR3 reads CASSRIRGQNAGNTIYF. CDR3 nucleotide sequence: TGTGCCAGCAGCCGAATCAGGGGGCAGAACGCTGGAAACACCATATATTTT.

The gene calls are TRBV7-2 and TRBJ1-3, with D perhaps matching TRBD1 (5 bases). This CDR3 spans 16 amino acids. Germline V lookup: CDR1 SGHTA, CDR2 FQGNSA. Trimming removed 4 bases at V and 2 bases at J, with 15 bases between. CDR3 amino acids: CASSSGQGTTGNTIYF. In DNA, the CDR3 is TGTGCCAGCAGCTCCGGCCAGGGAACAACTGGAAACACCATATATTTT.